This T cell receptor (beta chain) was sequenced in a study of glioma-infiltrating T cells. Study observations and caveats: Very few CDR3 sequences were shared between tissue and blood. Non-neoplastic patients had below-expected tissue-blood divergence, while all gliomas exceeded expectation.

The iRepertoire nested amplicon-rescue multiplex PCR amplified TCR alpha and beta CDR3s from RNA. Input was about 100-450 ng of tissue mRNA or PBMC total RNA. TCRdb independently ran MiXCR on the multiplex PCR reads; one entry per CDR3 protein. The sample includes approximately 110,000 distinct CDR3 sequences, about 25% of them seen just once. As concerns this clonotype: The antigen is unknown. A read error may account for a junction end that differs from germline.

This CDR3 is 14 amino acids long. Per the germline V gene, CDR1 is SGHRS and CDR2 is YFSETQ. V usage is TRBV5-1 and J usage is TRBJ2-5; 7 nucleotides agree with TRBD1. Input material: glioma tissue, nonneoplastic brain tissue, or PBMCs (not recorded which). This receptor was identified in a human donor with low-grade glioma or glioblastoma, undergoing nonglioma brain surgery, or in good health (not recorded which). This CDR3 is CASSPGGTQETRYF. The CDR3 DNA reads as TGCGCCAGCAGCCCAGGGGGAACCCAAGAGACCCGGTACTTC.